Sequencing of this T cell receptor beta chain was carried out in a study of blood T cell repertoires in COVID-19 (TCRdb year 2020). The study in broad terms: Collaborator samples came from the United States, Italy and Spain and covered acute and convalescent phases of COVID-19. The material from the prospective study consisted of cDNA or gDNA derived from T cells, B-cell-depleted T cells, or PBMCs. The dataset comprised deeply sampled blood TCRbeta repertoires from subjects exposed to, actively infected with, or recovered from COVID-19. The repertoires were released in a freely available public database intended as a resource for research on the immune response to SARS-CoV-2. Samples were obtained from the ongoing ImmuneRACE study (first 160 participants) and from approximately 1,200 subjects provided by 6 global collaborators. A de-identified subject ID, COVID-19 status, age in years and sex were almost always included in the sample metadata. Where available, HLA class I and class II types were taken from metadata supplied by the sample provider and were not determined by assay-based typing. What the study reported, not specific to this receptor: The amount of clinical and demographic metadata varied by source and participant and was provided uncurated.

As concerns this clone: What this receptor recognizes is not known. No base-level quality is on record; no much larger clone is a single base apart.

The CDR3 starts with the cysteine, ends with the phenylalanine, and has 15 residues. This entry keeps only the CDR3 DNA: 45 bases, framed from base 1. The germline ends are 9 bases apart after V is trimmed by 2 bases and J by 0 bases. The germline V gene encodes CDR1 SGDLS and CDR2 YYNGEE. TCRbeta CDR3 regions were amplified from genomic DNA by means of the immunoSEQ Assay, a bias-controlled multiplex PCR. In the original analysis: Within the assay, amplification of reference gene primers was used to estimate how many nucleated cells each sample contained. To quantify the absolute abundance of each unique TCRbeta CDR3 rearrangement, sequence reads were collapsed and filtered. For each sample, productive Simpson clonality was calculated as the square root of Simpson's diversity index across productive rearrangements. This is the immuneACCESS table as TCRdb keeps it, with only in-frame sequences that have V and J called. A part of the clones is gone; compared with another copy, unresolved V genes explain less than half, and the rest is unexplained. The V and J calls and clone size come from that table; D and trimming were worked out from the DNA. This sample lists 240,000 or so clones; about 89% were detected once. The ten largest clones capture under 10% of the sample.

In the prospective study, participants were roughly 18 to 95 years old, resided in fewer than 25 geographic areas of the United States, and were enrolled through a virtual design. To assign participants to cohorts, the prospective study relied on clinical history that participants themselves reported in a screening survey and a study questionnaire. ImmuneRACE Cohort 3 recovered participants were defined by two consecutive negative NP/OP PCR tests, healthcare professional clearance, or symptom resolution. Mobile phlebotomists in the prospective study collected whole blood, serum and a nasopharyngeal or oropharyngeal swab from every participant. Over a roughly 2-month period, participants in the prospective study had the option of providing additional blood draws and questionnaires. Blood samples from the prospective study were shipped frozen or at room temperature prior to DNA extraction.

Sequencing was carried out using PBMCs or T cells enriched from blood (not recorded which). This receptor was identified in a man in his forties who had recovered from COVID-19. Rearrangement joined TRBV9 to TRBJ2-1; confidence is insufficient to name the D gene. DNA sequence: TGTGCCAGCAGCGTCTACGGTAGCTCCTACAATGAGCAGTTCTTC. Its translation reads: CASSVYGSSYNEQFF.